Presented here are 5 T cell receptor beta chains from one specimen sequenced in a study of T-cell reconstitution after alpha-beta-depleted transplantation in children. Preparation of the TCRbeta library used unique molecular identifiers. TCRdb passed the PCR reads through MiXCR, listing each CDR3 protein once. The sample has 200,000 or so distinct CDR3 sequences, 5.5% to 7% seen once. Sequenced here: PBMCs, sampled before TCRalphabeta/CD19-depleted stem cell transplant. The receptors come from a girl younger than two with combined immunodeficiency, due to receive a stem cell transplant.

This clonotype was detected many times. V and J are TRBV5-6 and TRBJ2-7; TRBD2 agrees at 9 bases. CDR1 is SGHDT, CDR2 YYEEEE, per germline. The CDR3 has 17 residues. V was pared by 0 bases and J by 0 bases, with 7 bases of the junction left unmatched. CDR3 residues: CASSLESGGRASYEQYF. The CDR3 DNA is TGTGCCAGCAGCTTGGAGTCTGGCGGGAGGGCCTCCTACGAGCAGTACTTC.

This clonotype came up many times. This chain connects TRBV12-3 or TRBV12-4 to TRBJ2-4; D not certain. V shed 7 bases and J shed 8 bases, with 15 bases lying between them. The CDR3 is 13 amino acids. The CDR3 bases are TGTGCCAGCACCCCTAGTGTAGATTACATTCAGTACTTC. It encodes CASTPSVDYIQYF.

The sample holds many counts of this clonotype. The chain recombines TRBV6-5 with TRBJ1-1; D unclear. This CDR3 spans 15 amino acids. V lost 0 bases and J 1 base, leaving 9 bases between the germline ends. Germline lookup yields CDR1 MNHEY and CDR2 SVGAGI. The CDR3 DNA is TGTGCCAGCAGTTACTCCGGACCAGGGAACACTGAAGCTTTCTTT. Translated, it gives CASSYSGPGNTEAFF.

This clonotype appeared many times. The CDR3 DNA reads TGTGCCAGCAGTCCCGACAGGGATGGCTACACCTTC. Amino acid sequence: CASSPDRDGYTF. This rearrangement joins TRBV28 to TRBJ1-2, with 7 bases identical to TRBD1. The V gene end was trimmed by 5 bases and the J gene end by 6 bases; junction bases not matched to a gene: 3. The CDR3 totals 12 residues. The germline V gene has CDR1 MDHEN and CDR2 SYDVKM.

This clonotype showed up many times. The chain joins TRBV12-3 or TRBV12-4 to TRBJ2-5, with D perhaps matching TRBD1 (5 bases). The CDR3 contains 13 residues. Trimming took 5 bases from V and 1 from J, leaving 8 bases between them. The CDR3 DNA reads as TGTGCCAGCAGTACCGACAGCCAAGAGACCCAGTACTTC. This sequence encodes CASSTDSQETQYF.